Listed here are 32 T cell receptor beta chains from one sample, sequenced in a study of response to subunit inactivated influenza vaccine. In TCRdb, the RT-PCR reads were re-called with MiXCR into one record per CDR3 protein. The table has about 540,000 distinct CDR3 sequences, around a quarter seen once. The sample was also linked to a second study, of T cells expressing NK-cell markers. As that report states: TCR beta libraries carry UMIs added by 5'RACE template switching.

This specimen was CD4+ T cells sorted from PBMCs, taken 11 to 12 days after vaccination. The receptors shown here come from a man aged 45-65 years who received an inactivated influenza vaccine.

This clonotype appeared a few times. The rearrangement uses TRBV28 and TRBJ1-4; 9 bases agree with TRBD1. Germline V gives CDR1 MDHEN, CDR2 SYDVKM. The CDR3 consists of 20 residues. The V gene end was trimmed by 5 bases and the J gene end by 2 bases; junction bases not matched to a gene: 18. The CDR3 DNA reads as TGTGCCAGCAGTCCCGCCGTCAAACCGGGACAGGGAAATACTAATGAAAAACTGTTTTTT. Its protein product is CASSPAVKPGQGNTNEKLFF.

The V call is TRBV6-1, the J call TRBJ2-3, with D tentatively TRBD2 (5 bases). Deletions cut 1 base from V and 7 bases from J, with 15 bases between. The CDR3 is 15 amino acids. CDR1 MNHNS and CDR2 SASEGT come from the germline V gene. Written as DNA, the CDR3 is TGTGCCAGCAGTGAAGTGAGAGGGCTCGGGAATACGCAGTATTTT. Protein sequence: CASSEVRGLGNTQYF.

The chain carries TRBV20-1 and TRBJ2-7; D unclear. Germline CDR1 is DFQATT and CDR2 is SNEGSKA (reference sequence). V lost 2 bases to trimming and J lost 1 base, with 12 bases between them. The length of the CDR3 is 14 residues. The CDR3 DNA sequence: TGCAGTGCTAGATCTGGGGATGATTCCTACGAGCAGTACTTC. Its protein is CSARSGDDSYEQYF.

This clonotype has a handful of counts. The J gene is TRBJ2-3, the V gene TRBV7-8; D unclear. Germline V gene sequence: CDR1 SGHVS, CDR2 FQNEAQ. V lost 1 base to trimming and J lost 1 base, with 15 bases between them. CDR3 length: 17 residues. CDR3 bases: TGTGCCAGCAGCTTAGGTTACTTGCGAGCTCGCACAGATACGCAGTATTTT. This codes for CASSLGYLRARTDTQYF.

In its sample, this clonotype was seen once. In nucleotides, the CDR3 is TGCAGCATGAGACTAGCGGGAGGGACCGGGGAGCTGTTTTTT. Translating it yields CSMRLAGGTGELFF. The chain couples TRBV29-1 to TRBJ2-2; 14 bases agree with TRBD2. J lost 5 bases, V lost 8 bases, and 4 bases had no gene match. The CDR3 contains 14 residues. Germline V gene lookup returns CDR1 SQVTM and CDR2 ANQGSEA.

This chain connects TRBV7-2 to TRBJ1-1, with a tentative D call TRBD1 (6 bases). The germline CDR1 and CDR2 sequences are SGHTA and FQGNSA. Trimming cost V 7 bases and J 1 base, with 10 bases left between them. The CDR3 covers 13 residues. CDR3 bases: TGTGCCAGCAAAAGACAGGCGAACACTGAAGCTTTCTTT. Its translation is CASKRQANTEAFF.

This clonotype was picked up a small number of times. J is TRBJ2-2 and V is TRBV6-2 or TRBV6-3; the D gene could be TRBD1 or TRBD2 (6 bases each). V gave up 3 bases and J gave up 7 bases, with 12 bases separating them. The V gene's germline CDR1 is MNHEY and CDR2 SVGEGT. The CDR3 runs to 14 residues. The CDR3 DNA reads TGTGCCAGCAGTTATTCGGGGGCCAGCGGGGAGCTGTTTTTT. It codes for CASSYSGASGELFF.

The chain employs TRBV2 and TRBJ2-1; D gene unclear. Germline V gene lookup returns CDR1 SNHLY and CDR2 FYNNEI. This CDR3 has 15 amino acids. Deletions cut 8 bases from V and 0 bases from J, with 14 bases between. DNA of the CDR3: TGTGCCAGCCATTTACATGGTTACTCCTACAATGAGCAGTTCTTC. This codes for CASHLHGYSYNEQFF. The variable domain in full, completed from reference TRBV2 and TRBJ2-1, reads EPEVTQTPSHQVTQMGQEVILRCVPISNHLYFYWYRQILGQKVEFLVSFYNNEISEKSEIFDDQFSVERPDGSNFTLKIRSTKLEDSAMYFCASHLHGYSYNEQFFGPGTRLTVL.

The chain carries TRBV3-1 and TRBJ2-2, with D possibly TRBD1 on 6 matching bases. Trimming stripped 4 bases from V and 4 bases from J, with 10 bases between. This CDR3 has 14 residues. CDR1 and CDR2 from the germline V gene are LGHDT and YNNKEL (reference sequence). The CDR3 nucleotides are TGTGCCAGCAGCCCAGGGGTTGTCACCGGGGAGCTGTTTTTT. This translates into CASSPGVVTGELFF. Together with reference TRBV3-1 and TRBJ2-2, the CDR3 gives the full variable domain: DTAVSQTPKYLVTQMGNDKSIKCEQNLGHDTMYWYKQDSKKFLKIMFSYNNKELIINETVPNRFSPKSPDKAHLNLHINSLELGDSAVYFCASSPGVVTGELFFGEGSRLTVL.

This clonotype was recorded a few times. The chain has TRBV29-1 and TRBJ2-5; D is uncertain. This CDR3 is 14 amino acids long. In germline, CDR1 is SQVTM, CDR2 ANQGSEA. Between the trimmed V and J ends, which lost 3 bases and 2 bases, there was a span of 13 bases. CDR3 bases: TGCAGCGTTGATGGTGTACTGAGACAAGAGACCCAGTACTTC. It specifies CSVDGVLRQETQYF.

This clonotype was counted only a few times. The CDR3 DNA sequence: TGTGCCAGCAGCTTAATGTACGGACAGGCGCCCAACTATGGCTACACCTTC. It encodes CASSLMYGQAPNYGYTF. J is TRBJ1-2 and V is TRBV7-9, with 7 bases aligning to TRBD1. V was clipped by 2 bases and J by 2 bases; unmatched bases: 11. The germline CDR1 and CDR2 sequences are SEHNR and FQNEAQ (reference sequence). This CDR3 is 17 amino acids long.

This clonotype has just a few counts. The rearrangement uses TRBV2 and TRBJ2-7, with TRBD1 matching 8 bases. The CDR3 sequence is 12 residues long. V gave up 6 bases and J gave up 5 bases; unmatched junction bases: 3. CDR1 is SNHLY, CDR2 FYNNEI, per germline. This chain's CDR3 is CASSGQGHEQYF. The CDR3, as DNA: TGTGCCAGCAGCGGACAGGGCCACGAGCAGTACTTC.

CDR3 residues: CASSLGRTELIGNEQFF. CDR3 DNA: TGTGCCAGCAGCTTAGGCCGGACAGAGCTAATAGGGAATGAGCAGTTCTTC. V gene TRBV7-9 combines with J gene TRBJ2-1; D possibly corresponds to TRBD1 (6 bases). The germline gives CDR1 SEHNR, CDR2 FQNEAQ (reference sequence). The CDR3 runs to 17 residues. Trimming took 1 base from V and 7 from J, leaving 20 bases between them. Looking up the rest from reference TRBV7-9 and TRBJ2-1 gives the full variable domain: DTGVSQNPRHKITKRGQNVTFRCDPISEHNRLYWYRQTLGQGPEFLTYFQNEAQLEKSRLLSDRFSAERPKGSFSTLEIQRTEQGDSAMYLCASSLGRTELIGNEQFFGPGTRLTVL.

At least ten counts were recorded for this clonotype. The chain uses TRBV3-1 and TRBJ1-3; D gene unclear. CDR3 length: 17 amino acids. Germline lookup yields CDR1 LGHDT and CDR2 YNNKEL (reference sequence). Trimming pared 2 bases from V and 0 bases from J, leaving 14 bases between. The CDR3 spells CASSQRFLGYSGNTIYF. DNA of the CDR3: TGTGCCAGCAGCCAAAGGTTTTTGGGCTACTCTGGAAACACCATATATTTT.

The chain uses TRBV20-1 and TRBJ2-5, with D possibly TRBD2 on 6 matching bases. Per germline, CDR1 DFQATT and CDR2 SNEGSKA (reference sequence). This CDR3 is built from 14 residues. V was pared by 0 bases and J by 4 bases, with 12 bases between. CDR3 in amino acids: CSAREGTGGETQYF. The CDR3 DNA reads TGCAGTGCTAGAGAGGGGACTGGCGGAGAGACCCAGTACTTC.

This clonotype occurred a few times. The chain joins TRBV20-1 to TRBJ1-5; D is unresolved. The CDR3 is made up of 15 amino acids. Per the germline V gene, CDR1 is DFQATT and CDR2 is SNEGSKA (reference sequence). The V gene lost 1 base and the J gene lost 4 bases, with 14 bases spanning the gap. The CDR3 region is CSARGEGGWNQPQHF. Written as DNA, the CDR3 is TGCAGTGCTAGAGGGGAGGGCGGCTGGAATCAGCCCCAGCATTTT.

V is TRBV7-2 and J is TRBJ2-4; perhaps TRBD1 as D (7 bases). The CDR3 contains 14 residues. Germline V gene data show CDR1 as SGHTA and CDR2 as FQGNSA. The V and J ends lost 5 bases and 6 bases respectively, with 14 bases between them. CDR3 amino acids: CASSAGTAGNIQYF. The CDR3 DNA reads as TGTGCCAGCAGCGCCGGGACAGCGGGAAACATTCAGTACTTC.

V usage is TRBV9 and J usage is TRBJ2-5; the D is unclear. There are 15 residues in the CDR3. Trimming stripped 0 bases from V and 2 bases from J, with 11 bases between. Germline V lookup: CDR1 SGDLS, CDR2 YYNGEE. The CDR3 is CASSVGATPQETQYF. Here the CDR3 DNA reads TGTGCCAGCAGCGTAGGCGCGACTCCGCAAGAGACCCAGTACTTC.

This clonotype came up a few times. The chain employs TRBV20-1 and TRBJ2-7, with D unclear. Germline values: CDR1 DFQATT, CDR2 SNEGSKA (reference sequence). CDR3 length: 13 amino acids. Between the trimmed V and J ends, which lost 6 bases and 5 bases, there was a span of 17 bases. The CDR3 DNA sequence: TGCAGTGCCCCGAACCCAGGTTTCAACGAGCAGTACTTC. Encoded protein: CSAPNPGFNEQYF.

The rearrangement joins TRBV7-3 to TRBJ2-1, with 8 bases lining up with TRBD2. The V segment lost 2 bases and the J segment 6 bases; nucleotides outside the gene matches: 9. CDR3 length: 16 amino acids. Germline V gives CDR1 SGHTA, CDR2 FQGTGA. This CDR3 is CASSLGVSGTGNEQFF. CDR3 DNA: TGTGCCAGCAGCTTAGGCGTTAGCGGGACGGGCAATGAGCAGTTCTTC.

This clonotype occurred many times. This chain connects TRBV20-1 to TRBJ2-1; D is unresolved. The CDR3 spans 14 residues. Germline V lookup: CDR1 DFQATT, CDR2 SNEGSKA (reference sequence). V lost 3 bases to trimming and J lost 5 bases, with 14 bases between them. As DNA, the CDR3 is TGCAGTGCTAGCCGATTTTCGGGCCACAATGAGCAGTTCTTC. This codes for CSASRFSGHNEQFF.

The table lists this clonotype with a few counts. This chain joins TRBV6-2 or TRBV6-3 and TRBJ2-1, with 7 bases matching TRBD2. The V gene's germline CDR1 is MNHEY and CDR2 SVGEGT. The V gene end was trimmed by 5 bases and the J gene end by 9 bases; junction bases not matched to a gene: 7. This CDR3 spans 13 amino acids. CDR3: CASSPAGSGEQFF. The DNA for the CDR3 is TGTGCCAGCAGTCCAGCGGGGAGCGGTGAGCAGTTCTTC.

This clonotype was seen only a few times. This chain links TRBV27 with TRBJ2-1, with TRBD1 matching over 7 bases. Germline-derived CDR1 and CDR2 are MNHEY and SMNVEV (reference sequence). There are 15 residues in the CDR3. V shed 5 bases, J shed 0 bases, and the junction held 4 bases outside the gene matches. In DNA, the CDR3 is TGTGCCAGCAGTCCCGACAGGGTCTCCTACAATGAGCAGTTCTTC. Its protein product is CASSPDRVSYNEQFF.

The V call is TRBV30, the J call TRBJ2-1; D not resolved. V lost 4 bases and J 0 bases, leaving 13 bases between the germline ends. The V gene's germline CDR1 is GTSNPN and CDR2 SVGIG (reference sequence). The CDR3 length is 15 residues. CDR3 in amino acids: CAWNPNAYSYNEQFF. The CDR3 DNA is TGTGCCTGGAACCCTAACGCGTACTCCTACAATGAGCAGTTCTTC.

Ten or more counts support this clonotype. The chain is built from TRBV25-1 and TRBJ1-2; D remains ambiguous. The length of the CDR3 is 11 residues. Deletions cut 4 bases from V and 3 bases from J, with 3 bases between. CDR1 and CDR2 from the germline V gene are MGHDK and SYGVNS. The CDR3 DNA is TGTGCCAGCAGTGGGGACTATGGCTACACCTTC. It encodes CASSGDYGYTF.

This chain connects TRBV19 to TRBJ2-2; D not certain. The germline CDR1 and CDR2 sequences are LNHDA and SQIVND (reference sequence). Trimming shortened V by 5 bases and J by 4 bases, and 11 bases separated the two germline ends. This CDR3 is built from 14 residues. The CDR3 sequence is CASSSQDLTGELFF. CDR3 coding DNA: TGTGCCAGTAGTTCACAAGACCTCACCGGGGAGCTGTTTTTT.

J is TRBJ2-5 and V is TRBV11-2, with 11 bases lining up with TRBD2. The V gene's germline CDR1 is SGHAT and CDR2 FQNNGV. The CDR3 loop spans 16 amino acids. Trimming removed 6 bases from V and 1 base from J; junction bases left unmatched: 7. DNA for the CDR3: TGTGCCAGCAGAAAACTAGCGGGGGAGGTCCAAGAGACCCAGTACTTC. Residues: CASRKLAGEVQETQYF.

V gene TRBV20-1 combines with J gene TRBJ2-3, with 12 bases lining up with TRBD2. The CDR3 consists of 14 residues. V was pared by 3 bases and J by 5 bases, with 3 bases of the junction left unmatched. CDR1 and CDR2 from the germline V gene are DFQATT and SNEGSKA (reference sequence). The CDR3 is CSASQGLAGDTQYF. CDR3 DNA: TGCAGTGCTAGCCAGGGACTAGCGGGAGATACGCAGTATTTT.

This clonotype has more than one count but fewer than ten. This chain links TRBV7-8 with TRBJ2-1, with D possibly matching TRBD2 (5 bases). This CDR3 is 14 amino acids long. Trimming stripped 5 bases from V and 8 bases from J, with 16 bases between. CDR1 and CDR2 (germline): SGHVS, FQNEAQ. The CDR3 DNA reads as TGTGCCAGCAGCCCTATGATAGCGCGCGATGAGCAGTTCTTC. Its protein is CASSPMIARDEQFF.

Only a few counts were recorded for this clonotype. The chain joins TRBV4-1 to TRBJ2-1; unclear D gene. Germline loops: CDR1 MGHRA, CDR2 YSYEKL. The CDR3 runs to 14 residues. V lost 1 base and J 4 bases, leaving 8 bases between the germline ends. In DNA form, the CDR3 reads TGCGCCAGCAGCCAAGTGGGCACATACAATGAGCAGTTCTTC. It codes for CASSQVGTYNEQFF.

This clonotype came up a few times. The V and J genes are TRBV4-3 and TRBJ2-1, with TRBD2 identical over 12 bases. This CDR3 contains 18 residues. V gave up 3 bases and J gave up 5 bases; unmatched junction bases: 11. Germline V CDR1 and CDR2: LGHNA, YSLEER. This CDR3 is CASSHAGLAGRLDNEQFF. The CDR3 DNA follows: TGCGCCAGCAGCCACGCAGGACTAGCGGGAAGACTCGACAATGAGCAGTTCTTC.

This clonotype was recorded a few times. The J gene is TRBJ2-1, the V gene TRBV29-1; 8 bases are shared with TRBD2. Trimming cost V 4 bases and J 4 bases; bases outside gene matches: 6. Germline-derived CDR1 and CDR2 are SQVTM and ANQGSEA. The CDR3 contains 14 residues. The CDR3 protein is CSVGLAGGYNEQFF. The DNA for the CDR3 is TGCAGCGTTGGGCTCGCGGGAGGTTACAATGAGCAGTTCTTC.